The present T cell receptor (beta chain) was sequenced within a study of blood T cell repertoires in COVID-19 (dated by TCRdb to about 2020). Regarding the complete study: The collaborator samples originated in the United States, Italy and Spain and spanned the acute and convalescent phases of COVID-19. The prospective study material was composed of cDNA or gDNA derived from T cells, B-cell-depleted T cells, or PBMCs. Deeply sampled blood TCRbeta repertoires from subjects exposed to, actively infected with, or recovered from COVID-19 were included in the dataset. The sample metadata nearly always contained a de-identified subject ID, COVID-19 status, age in years and sex. Samples came from the ongoing ImmuneRACE study (first 160 participants) plus 1,254 subjects from 6 global collaborators. A freely available public database, intended as a resource for researchers studying the immune response to SARS-CoV-2, is where the repertoires were released. Where available, HLA class I and class II types were taken from metadata supplied by the sample provider and were not determined by assay-based typing.

TCRbeta CDR3 regions were amplified from genomic DNA by means of the immunoSEQ Assay, a bias-controlled multiplex PCR. The authors' analysis ran thus. The number of nucleated cells in each sample was estimated by amplification of reference gene primers within the assay. Sequence reads were collapsed and filtered to measure the absolute abundance of every unique TCRbeta CDR3 rearrangement. For each sample, productive Simpson clonality was calculated as the square root of Simpson's diversity index over productive rearrangements. Not all clones reach the TCRdb copy of this immuneACCESS table, which keeps in-frame sequences only. Checked studies attribute under half of the gap to unresolved V genes and leave the rest unexplained. From that table come the V and J calls and clone size; the DNA was used to work out D and trimming. For this sample there are around 100,000 clones; about 90% appear just once. The ten largest account for around 5% of the sample.

Results and caveats for the whole study, not just this receptor: Clinical and demographic metadata were provided uncurated, with the amount varying by source and participant.

One collaborating source in Seattle enrolled patients during active infection and followed them longitudinally through the course of disease. Each collaborating institution followed its own protocols to collect whole blood in K2EDTA tubes. Collaborator samples were shipped for TCRbeta analysis as frozen whole blood, isolated PBMCs, or DNA extracted from either sample type. Of note for this clone: No cognate antigen has been identified for it. Nothing much larger sits one base from this clone, and base qualities are not available.

This TCR was sampled from a woman in her 50s with COVID-19, enrolled during active disease. Sequencing input: peripheral blood.

The nucleotides are TGCGCCAGCAGCTCTAGCGGGACGGGGGAGACCCAGTACTTC. Its product reads: CASSSSGTGETQYF. The V and J genes are TRBV5-1 and TRBJ2-5, with 9 middle bases fitting TRBD2. Germline trimming amounts to 3 bases on V and 5 bases on J, with 5 as the count of junction bases outside the gene matches. Taken from the germline V gene, the CDR1 and CDR2 loops are SGHRS and YFSETQ. The CDR3 spans 14 residues, from the cysteine through the phenylalanine. CDR3 DNA only is kept here, 42 bases in frame from base 1. With all but the CDR3 taken from the reference TRBV5-1 and TRBJ2-5 genes, the full variable domain is: KAGVTQTPRYLIKTRGQQVTLSCSPISGHRSVSWYQQTPGQGLQFLFEYFSETQRNKGNFPGRFSGRQFSNSRSEMNVSTLELGDSALYLCASSSSGTGETQYFGPGTRLLVL.